This paragraph covers one TCR beta chain sequence. This entry is derived from a study of cytomegalovirus exposure and HLA in healthy donors. Both 60 Vbeta primers and 13 Jbeta primers went into the PCR. Only in-frame clones appear in the TCRdb table, and some are missing; sequencing was by immunoSEQ multiplex PCR. Of around 120,000 clones listed, more than 65% are singletons. The V gene's germline CDR1 is PRHDT and CDR2 FYEKMQ (reference sequence). The J segment lost 10 bases and the V segment lost 2 bases, leaving 5 bases of the junction unmatched. The CDR3 has 15 residues. The receptor was derived from a human donor in good health. The rearrangement links TRBV13 to TRBJ1-4; TRBD1 matches at 12 bases. Sequencing was performed on PBMCs. CDR3 DNA sequence: TGTGCCAGCAGCTTATCCGGGACAGGGGGCGGAAAACTGTTTTTT. Its translation: CASSLSGTGGGKLFF.